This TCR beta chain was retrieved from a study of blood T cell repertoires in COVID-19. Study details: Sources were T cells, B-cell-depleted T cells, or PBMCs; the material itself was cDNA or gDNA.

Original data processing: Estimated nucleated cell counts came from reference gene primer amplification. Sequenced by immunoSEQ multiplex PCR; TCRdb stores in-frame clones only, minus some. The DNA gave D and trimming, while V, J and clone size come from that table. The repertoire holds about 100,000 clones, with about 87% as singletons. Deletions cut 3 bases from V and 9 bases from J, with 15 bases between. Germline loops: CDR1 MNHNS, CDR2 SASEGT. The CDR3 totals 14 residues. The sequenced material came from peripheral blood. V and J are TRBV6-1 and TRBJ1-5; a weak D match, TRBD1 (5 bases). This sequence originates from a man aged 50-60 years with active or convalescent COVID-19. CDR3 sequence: CASSDPRGVRPQHF. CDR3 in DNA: TGTGCCAGCAGTGATCCTCGGGGGGTAAGGCCCCAGCATTTT.